This T cell receptor (beta chain) was documented in a study of cytomegalovirus exposure and HLA in healthy donors. Study information: As an earlier analysis found, roughly 180 million T cells yielded about 120 million unique TCR beta sequences. General study points: The productive fraction for most TCR beta V segments was about 87% or about 30% in an earlier analysis. The study designated roughly 160 TCR beta chains cytomegalovirus-associated. Several of the most significant clusters were apparently associated with common viral pathogens in a later analysis.

Trimming stripped 0 bases from V and 4 bases from J, with 10 bases between. CDR3 length: 15 residues. The V gene's germline CDR1 is KGHSH and CDR2 LQKENI. As concerns this clone: Its antigen is unidentified.

The PCR had 60 Vbeta and 13 Jbeta primers. Assay: immunoSEQ multiplex PCR; the TCRdb copy retains only in-frame clones and omits some. The sample consists of approximately 90,000 clones, approximately 76% of them appearing once. Sequencing was performed on PBMCs. This clonotype was obtained from a male donor in good health and CMV-seronegative. This chain connects TRBV18 to TRBJ1-5, with D tentatively TRBD1 (5 bases). CDR3 loop: CASSPPGGDNQPQHF. The CDR3 region has the DNA TGTGCCAGCTCACCACCCGGGGGGGATAATCAGCCCCAGCATTTT.